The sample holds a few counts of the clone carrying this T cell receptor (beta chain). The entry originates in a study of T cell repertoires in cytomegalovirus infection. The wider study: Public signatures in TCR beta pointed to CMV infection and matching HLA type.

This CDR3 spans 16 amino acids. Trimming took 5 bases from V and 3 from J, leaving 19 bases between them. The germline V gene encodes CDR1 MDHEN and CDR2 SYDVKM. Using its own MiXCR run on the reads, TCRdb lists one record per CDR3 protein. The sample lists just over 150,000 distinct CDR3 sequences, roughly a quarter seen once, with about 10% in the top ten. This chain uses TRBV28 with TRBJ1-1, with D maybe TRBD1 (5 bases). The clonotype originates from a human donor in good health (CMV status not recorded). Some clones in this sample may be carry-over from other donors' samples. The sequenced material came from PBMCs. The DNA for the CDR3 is TGTGCCAGCAGTCAAAAGGGAGGGGTGGTCGACACTGAAGCTTTCTTT. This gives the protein CASSQKGGVVDTEAFF.